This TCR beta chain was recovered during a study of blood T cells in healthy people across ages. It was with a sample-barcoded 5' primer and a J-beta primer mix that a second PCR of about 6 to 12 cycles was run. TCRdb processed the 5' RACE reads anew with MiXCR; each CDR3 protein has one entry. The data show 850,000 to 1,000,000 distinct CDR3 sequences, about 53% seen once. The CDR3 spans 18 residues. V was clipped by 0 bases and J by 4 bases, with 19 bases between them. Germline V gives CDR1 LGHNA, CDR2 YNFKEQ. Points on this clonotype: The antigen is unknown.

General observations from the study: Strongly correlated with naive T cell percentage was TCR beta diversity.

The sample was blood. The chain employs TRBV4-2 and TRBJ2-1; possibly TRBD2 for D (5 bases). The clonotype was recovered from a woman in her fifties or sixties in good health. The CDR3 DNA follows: TGTGCCAGCAGCCAAGATGAGTTTGGGATAGCGCCTTACAATGAGCAGTTCTTC. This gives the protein CASSQDEFGIAPYNEQFF.